The present T cell receptor beta chain was sequenced within a study of blood T cell repertoires in COVID-19 (dated by TCRdb to about 2020). As for the study more broadly: Samples covering the acute and convalescent phases of COVID-19 were provided by collaborators in the United States, Italy and Spain. Samples came from the ongoing ImmuneRACE study (first 160 participants) plus 1,254 subjects from 6 global collaborators. The repertoires were released in a freely available public database meant as a resource for research on the immune response to SARS-CoV-2. Deeply sampled blood TCRbeta repertoires from subjects exposed to, actively infected with, or recovered from COVID-19 were included in the dataset. Where available, HLA class I and class II types were obtained from metadata supplied by the sample provider rather than from assay-based typing. The material from the prospective study consisted of cDNA or gDNA derived from T cells, B-cell-depleted T cells, or PBMCs. Sample metadata almost always included a de-identified subject ID, COVID-19 status, age in years and sex. Broader findings and caveats from the paper: The amount of clinical and demographic metadata varied by source and participant and was provided uncurated.

The immunoSEQ Assay, a bias-controlled multiplex PCR, was used to amplify TCRbeta CDR3 regions from genomic DNA. Per the original workflow: The number of nucleated cells in each sample was estimated by amplification of reference gene primers within the assay. To quantify the absolute abundance of each unique TCRbeta CDR3 rearrangement, sequence reads were collapsed and filtered. Productive Simpson clonality was computed per sample as the square root of Simpson's diversity index over productive rearrangements. TCRdb mirrors the immuneACCESS table, restricted to in-frame sequences. Some clones are absent from its copies; in checked studies, under half trace to an unresolved V gene, and the reason for the others is unknown. The DNA was the basis for D and trimming; V, J and clone size are from that table. Within this sample are hundreds of thousands of clones, with approximately 86% of them counted one time only. The ten largest clones take up roughly 3.3% of the sample.

As for this clone: The antigen it binds to is not known. Base quality data are lacking; no much larger clone is found one base away.

The CDR3 numbers 15 residues from cysteine through phenylalanine. The DNA shown is the 45-base CDR3, in frame from base 1. Unmatched junction bases come to 5, with V trimmed by 7 bases and J by 3 bases. The germline V gene supplies CDR1 SNHLY and CDR2 FYNNEI. Participants in the prospective study were enrolled through a virtual design, were aged roughly 18 to 100 years, and lived in roughly 24 United States geographic areas. In the prospective study, cohorts were assigned on the basis of participant-reported clinical history obtained from a screening survey and a study questionnaire. In the prospective study, whole blood, serum and a nasopharyngeal or oropharyngeal swab were collected from each participant by mobile phlebotomists. Participants in the prospective study had the option to provide additional blood draws and questionnaires over a roughly 2-month period. Prospective study blood samples were shipped either frozen or at room temperature before DNA extraction.

The chain couples TRBV2 to TRBJ2-2, and TRBD1 matches 10 of the central bases. This receptor was taken from a woman aged 35 to 49 with acute COVID-19. Sequencing used PBMCs or T cells enriched from blood (not recorded which). The CDR3 protein: CASTLDRGYTGELFF. The nucleotide sequence is given as TGTGCCAGCACCCTGGACAGGGGGTACACCGGGGAGCTGTTTTTT.